The 23 T cell receptor beta chains below come from one sample, sequenced in a study of blood T cell repertoires in COVID-19. The repertoire was sequenced with immunoSEQ multiplex PCR; TCRdb's copy has only in-frame clones and lacks some. This repertoire shows approximately 190,000 clones, over 75% found once; its top ten account for roughly 0.56%. Sequenced material: peripheral blood. The receptor set was obtained from a man aged 50-60 years with acute or convalescent COVID-19.

CDR3 loop: CASSPGTALYNEQFF. The CDR3 DNA sequence: TGTGCCAGCTCACCCGGGACAGCTCTCTACAATGAGCAGTTCTTC. The chain is built from TRBV18 and TRBJ2-1; 7 bases agree with TRBD1. CDR1 and CDR2 from the germline V gene are KGHSH and LQKENI. V trimming: 3 bases; J trimming: 3 bases; junction bases outside the gene matches: 5. There are 15 residues in the CDR3.

The chain has TRBV10-3 and TRBJ2-5; the D gene is possibly TRBD2 (6 bases). Germline CDR1 ENHRY, CDR2 SYGVKD. The CDR3 loop spans 13 amino acids. V lost 6 bases and J 1 base, leaving 9 bases between the germline ends. CDR3 residues: CAIRGLGQETQYF. DNA for the CDR3: TGTGCCATCAGGGGACTGGGCCAAGAGACCCAGTACTTC.

V and J are TRBV3-1 (or the pseudogene TRBV3-2) and TRBJ2-6; 10 bases agree with TRBD1. The CDR3 sequence is 18 residues long. Germline CDR1 and CDR2: LGHDT and YNNKEL (reference sequence). V dropped 5 bases and J dropped 5; count of bases not matched to a gene: 12. The CDR3 DNA reads as TGTGCCAGCAGCTTCCTTTCCGGGACAGGGGCAAGGGCCAACGTCCTGACTTTC. Translation gives CASSFLSGTGARANVLTF.

This chain joins TRBV29-1 and TRBJ2-1, with a weak D call TRBD2 (5 bases). Germline V CDR1 and CDR2: SQVTM, ANQGSEA. CDR3 size: 15 residues. Trimming removed 0 bases at V and 3 bases at J, with 12 bases between. As DNA, the CDR3 is TGCAGCGTTGAAGATCTTGAAGGGAGCTACAATGAGCAGTTCTTC. Amino acids: CSVEDLEGSYNEQFF.

The V and J genes are TRBV21-1 and TRBJ1-2; the DNA was not used to check the table's D call, TRBD1. TRBV21-1 is annotated as a pseudogene. The CDR3 is made up of 14 amino acids. The CDR3 sequence: CASSLRTGPYGYTF. The DNA for the CDR3 is TGTGCCAGCAGCCTCCGGACAGGACCATATGGCTACACCTTC.

V gene TRBV12-3 or TRBV12-4 combines with J gene TRBJ1-6; D is perhaps TRBD1 (5 bases). CDR3 length: 13 residues. Deletions cut 9 bases from V and 6 bases from J, with 12 bases between. DNA of the CDR3: TGTGCCAGTCGCAGGGATGGTAATTCACCCCTCCACTTT. This translates into CASRRDGNSPLHF.

This chain uses TRBV7-6 with TRBJ1-4; 8 bases fit TRBD1. This CDR3 spans 15 amino acids. CDR1 and CDR2 from the germline V gene are SGHVS and FNYEAQ. Trimming cost V 5 bases and J 8 bases; bases outside gene matches: 10. Here the CDR3 reads CASSPNGQGVEKLFF. The CDR3 DNA is TGTGCCAGCAGCCCAAACGGACAGGGTGTAGAAAAACTGTTTTTT.

This chain joins TRBV6-5 and TRBJ1-1, with D tentatively TRBD1 (5 bases). Germline CDR1 and CDR2: MNHEY and SVGAGI. The CDR3 length is 14 residues. V lost 2 bases and J 5 bases, leaving 12 bases between the germline ends. The CDR3 loop is CASSYELGGTEAFF. The CDR3 bases are TGTGCCAGCAGTTACGAACTGGGGGGGACTGAAGCTTTCTTT.

This rearrangement joins TRBV4-3 to TRBJ1-4, with 8 nucleotides matching TRBD1. J lost 8 bases, V lost 0 bases, and 11 bases had no gene match. The CDR3 is 17 residues long. The germline CDR1 and CDR2 sequences are LGHNA and YSLEER. In nucleotides, the CDR3 is TGCGCCAGCAGCCAAGATCGATCAGGGGGCGCCGGAGAAAAACTGTTTTTT. Protein: CASSQDRSGGAGEKLFF.

The CDR3 reads CASSHRDRLYNSPLHF. The CDR3, as DNA: TGCGCCAGCAGCCACCGGGACAGGTTATATAATTCACCCCTCCACTTT. The chain couples TRBV4-1 to TRBJ1-6; 8 bases line up with TRBD1. The germline CDR1 and CDR2 sequences are MGHRA and YSYEKL. The trim removed 3 bases at V and 4 bases at J, leaving 5 bases unmatched. The CDR3 is 16 amino acids.

This clone was observed a handful of times. V gene TRBV24-1 combines with J gene TRBJ1-2; a weak D match, TRBD1 (6 bases). CDR1 is KGHDR and CDR2 is SFDVKD in the germline V gene. This CDR3 is 15 amino acids long. The V and J ends lost 4 bases and 2 bases respectively, with 13 bases between them. The CDR3 nucleotides read TGTGCCACCAGTGACCTGGTTGGGGGCAACTATGGCTACACCTTC. Protein: CATSDLVGGNYGYTF.

V usage is TRBV4-2 and J usage is TRBJ1-6, with 7 bases that match TRBD1. Germline CDR1 LGHNA, CDR2 YNFKEQ. V lost 3 bases and J lost 8; bases outside the gene matches: 10. This CDR3 spans 16 amino acids. The CDR3 DNA reads TGTGCCAGCAGCCATAACAGGGGAGAAGACCATTCACCCCTCCACTTT. Translation gives CASSHNRGEDHSPLHF.

The rearrangement links TRBV9 to TRBJ2-3; 9 bases line up with TRBD2. The ends lost 1 base at V and 6 bases at J; junction bases unmatched: 9. This CDR3 comprises 16 residues. The germline V gene encodes CDR1 SGDLS and CDR2 YYNGEE. CDR3 region: CASSVPRDSGSDTQYF. Written as DNA, the CDR3 is TGTGCCAGCAGCGTACCCCGAGATAGCGGGAGCGATACGCAGTATTTT.

This clone was observed a few times. J is TRBJ2-3 and V is TRBV27; D is perhaps TRBD1 (5 bases). Germline-derived CDR1 and CDR2 are MNHEY and SMNVEV (reference sequence). The CDR3 totals 14 residues. Trimming pared 7 bases from V and 4 bases from J, leaving 15 bases between. The CDR3 region is CASTPRGFPDTQYF. CDR3 DNA sequence: TGTGCCAGCACTCCTAGGGGTTTTCCAGATACGCAGTATTTT.

V usage is TRBV7-6 and J usage is TRBJ2-7, with 9 bases identical to TRBD1. After removal of 0 bases from V and 4 bases from J, the junction contained 4 bases not matched to a gene. Germline lookup yields CDR1 SGHVS and CDR2 FNYEAQ. This CDR3 has 15 amino acids. The chain's CDR3 is CASSLAQGATYEQYF. CDR3 DNA: TGTGCCAGCAGCTTAGCACAGGGGGCAACGTACGAGCAGTACTTC.

The genes are TRBV14 and TRBJ1-5; D possibly corresponds to TRBD1 (5 bases). This CDR3 spans 14 amino acids. V lost 2 bases and J lost 5, with 10 bases in between. CDR1 SGHDN and CDR2 FVKESK come from the germline V gene. CDR3 sequence (DNA): TGTGCCAGCAGCCAAACAGGAACCGATCAGCCCCAGCATTTT. Protein sequence: CASSQTGTDQPQHF.

This chain uses TRBV9 with TRBJ2-2, with D possibly being TRBD2 (6 bases). V was trimmed by 1 base and J by 4 bases, leaving 8 bases between them. CDR1 SGDLS and CDR2 YYNGEE come from the germline V gene. The CDR3 has 14 amino acids. This chain's CDR3 is CASSVRGFTGELFF. CDR3 nucleotides: TGTGCCAGCAGCGTACGGGGGTTCACCGGGGAGCTGTTTTTT.

The rearrangement joins TRBV2 to TRBJ1-5; TRBD1 might be the D (6 bases). Germline CDR1 is SNHLY and CDR2 is FYNNEI. The CDR3 length is 15 residues. With 3 bases removed from V and 0 bases from J, the gap between germline ends came to 9 bases. The CDR3, as DNA: TGTGCCAGCAGTGATAGGGGGGGTAGCAATCAGCCCCAGCATTTT. Amino acid sequence: CASSDRGGSNQPQHF.

The rearrangement joins TRBV13 to TRBJ2-1; 7 bases agree with TRBD2. CDR1 and CDR2 from the germline V gene are PRHDT and FYEKMQ (reference sequence). The CDR3 contains 18 residues. The V gene end was trimmed by 0 bases and the J gene end by 6 bases; junction bases not matched to a gene: 14. The CDR3 nucleotides are TGTGCCAGCAGCTTAGGCAGGAGGAAGGGAGGGGTTGGCAATGAGCAGTTCTTC. It is translated as CASSLGRRKGGVGNEQFF.

This clone was recorded only once. DNA for the CDR3: TGTGCCAGCAGTTACCGGGACAGAAAAAGTCGTGGCTACACCTTC. Translating it yields CASSYRDRKSRGYTF. V gene TRBV6-6 combines with J gene TRBJ1-2, with TRBD1 identical over 7 bases. V lost 2 bases to trimming and J lost 7 bases; unmatched junction nucleotides: 10. Germline V gene data show CDR1 as MNHNY and CDR2 as SVGAGI (reference sequence). There are 15 residues in the CDR3.

The gene calls are TRBV6-5 and TRBJ2-7; 8 nucleotides align to TRBD1. The CDR3 consists of 15 residues. V trimming: 0 bases; J trimming: 4 bases; junction bases outside the gene matches: 5. CDR1 and CDR2 (germline): MNHEY, SVGAGI. CDR3 region: CASSYSSRGHYEQYF. For the CDR3, the DNA is TGTGCCAGCAGTTACTCGAGCAGGGGGCATTACGAGCAGTACTTC.

The chain links TRBV28 to TRBJ1-4, with 7 bases fitting TRBD1. Germline V gene data show CDR1 as MDHEN and CDR2 as SYDVKM. The CDR3 spans 14 residues. Trimming at V came to 4 bases and at J to 3 bases, leaving 2 bases not matched to a gene. The CDR3 region is CASSYQGANEKLFF. CDR3 DNA: TGTGCCAGCAGTTATCAGGGGGCTAATGAAAAACTGTTTTTT.

The V call is TRBV28, the J call TRBJ1-1, with D perhaps TRBD1 (5 bases). From germline, CDR1 is MDHEN and CDR2 SYDVKM. This CDR3 contains 16 residues. Trimming stripped 0 bases from V and 5 bases from J, with 16 bases between. The CDR3 nucleotides are TGTGCCAGCAGTTTATGGGGGAAGGGGTTTAGAACTGAAGCTTTCTTT. Amino acid sequence: CASSLWGKGFRTEAFF.